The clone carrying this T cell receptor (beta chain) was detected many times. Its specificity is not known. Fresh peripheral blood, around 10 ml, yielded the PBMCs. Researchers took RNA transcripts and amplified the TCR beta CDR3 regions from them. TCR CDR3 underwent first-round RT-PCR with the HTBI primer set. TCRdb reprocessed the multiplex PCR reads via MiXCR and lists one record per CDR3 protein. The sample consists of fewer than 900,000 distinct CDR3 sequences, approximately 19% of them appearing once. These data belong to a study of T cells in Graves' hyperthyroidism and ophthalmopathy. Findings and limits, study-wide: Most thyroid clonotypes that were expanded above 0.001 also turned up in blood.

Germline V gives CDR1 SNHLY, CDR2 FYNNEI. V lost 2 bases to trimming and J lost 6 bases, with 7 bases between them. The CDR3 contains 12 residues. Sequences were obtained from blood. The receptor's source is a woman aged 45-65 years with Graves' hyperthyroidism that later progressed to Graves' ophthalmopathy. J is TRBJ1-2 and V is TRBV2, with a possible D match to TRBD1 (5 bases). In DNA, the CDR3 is TGTGCCAGCAGTGAAACGGGGGATGGCTACACCTTC. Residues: CASSETGDGYTF.